A single sample gave rise to the 11 T cell receptor beta chains below, sequenced in a study of T cell responses to AZD1222 COVID-19 vaccine. The data were produced by immunoSEQ multiplex PCR, yet TCRdb's version contains in-frame clones alone and is incomplete. Found here are over 150,000 clones, about 90% of them singletons; the top ten hold approximately 10%. This material consisted of peripheral blood, taken 28 days after the second AZD1222 dose. These receptors came from an adult who received the AZD1222 COVID-19 vaccine.

This clone was counted only a few times. The J gene is TRBJ1-2, the V gene TRBV12-3 or TRBV12-4; D not resolved. The CDR3 loop spans 13 amino acids. The V end lost 1 base, the J end lost 7 bases, and 10 bases lay between the germline ends. The CDR3, as DNA: TGTGCCAGCAGTTTAGGGGTTGTGTTTGGCTACACCTTC. It is translated as CASSLGVVFGYTF.

This sequence joins TRBV13 and TRBJ1-1; TRBD1 agrees at 9 bases. The CDR3 is made up of 16 amino acids. Germline assignment: CDR1 PRHDT and CDR2 FYEKMQ (reference sequence). Unmatched junction bases numbered 7, after V lost 5 bases and J lost 0 bases. CDR3 nucleotide sequence: TGTGCCAGCAGCGGACAGGGGCGCATTATGAACACTGAAGCTTTCTTT. This encodes CASSGQGRIMNTEAFF.

This clone was found once. The CDR3 loop reads CASRETGGVYEKLFF. The CDR3 nucleotides read TGTGCCAGCAGGGAGACCGGGGGGGTCTATGAAAAACTGTTTTTT. The chain combines TRBV6-5 with TRBJ1-4; perhaps TRBD1 as D (5 bases). The CDR3 length is 15 residues. The germline V gene has CDR1 MNHEY and CDR2 SVGAGI. Trimming left V 6 bases short and J 6 bases short, with 17 bases between.

This clone was picked up a small number of times. The chain couples TRBV5-1 to TRBJ2-1, with a tentative D call TRBD1 (6 bases). Germline V gene data show CDR1 as SGHRS and CDR2 as YFSETQ. V dropped 0 bases and J dropped 2 bases, with 12 bases sitting between them. This CDR3 contains 16 residues. DNA of the CDR3: TGCGCCAGCAGCTTGGAGGGGACACAGACCTACAATGAGCAGTTCTTC. It translates to CASSLEGTQTYNEQFF. Full variable domain (remainder filled in from reference TRBV5-1 and TRBJ2-1): KAGVTQTPRYLIKTRGQQVTLSCSPISGHRSVSWYQQTPGQGLQFLFEYFSETQRNKGNFPGRFSGRQFSNSRSEMNVSTLELGDSALYLCASSLEGTQTYNEQFFGPGTRLTVL.

This chain joins TRBV3-1 (or the pseudogene TRBV3-2) and TRBJ2-7, with D possibly being TRBD1 or TRBD2 (5 bases each). This CDR3 spans 14 amino acids. In germline, CDR1 is LGHDT, CDR2 YNNKEL (reference sequence). V was trimmed by 5 bases and J by 5 bases, leaving 16 bases between them. CDR3 loop: CASSIQGVRDEQYF. In nucleotides, the CDR3 is TGTGCCAGCAGCATCCAGGGTGTGAGGGACGAGCAGTACTTC.

This clone showed up just once. The chain employs TRBV2 and TRBJ1-1; D is unresolved. Germline loops: CDR1 SNHLY, CDR2 FYNNEI. Trimming took 6 bases from V and 3 from J, leaving 23 bases between them. The CDR3 contains 17 residues. The CDR3 is CASSFGVAGGSYTEAFF. The CDR3 nucleotides read TGTGCCAGCAGCTTTGGGGTCGCCGGCGGGTCTTACACTGAAGCTTTCTTT.

The chain carries TRBV9 and TRBJ1-2; D unclear. The CDR3 sequence is 14 residues long. V lost 0 bases and J lost 8, with 14 bases in between. The germline gives CDR1 SGDLS, CDR2 YYNGEE. The CDR3 loop is CASSVAIGPVGYTF. CDR3 nucleotide sequence: TGTGCCAGCAGCGTAGCTATAGGGCCGGTCGGCTACACCTTC.

The CDR3 loop reads CASSPRARAKNIQYF. CDR3 DNA: TGTGCCAGCAGCCCGAGGGCCAGGGCTAAAAACATTCAGTACTTC. The chain is built from TRBV7-9 and TRBJ2-4, with D perhaps assigned TRBD1 or TRBD2 (5 bases each). This CDR3 region has 15 residues. Germline loops: CDR1 SEHNR, CDR2 FQNEAQ (reference sequence). Trimming shortened V by 5 bases and J by 4 bases, and 15 bases separated the two germline ends.

This clone was counted at least ten times. This chain uses TRBV19 with TRBJ1-4; TRBD1 agrees at 8 bases. The CDR3 runs 15 residues. The germline CDR1 and CDR2 sequences are LNHDA and SQIVND (reference sequence). V lost 6 bases and J lost 8; bases outside the gene matches: 11. This CDR3 is CASSRGARGREKLFF. CDR3 nucleotides: TGTGCCAGTAGCCGGGGCGCCAGGGGGCGAGAAAAACTGTTTTTT.

The chain employs TRBV20-1 and TRBJ2-3; D uncertain. This CDR3 comprises 11 residues. The V gene lost 0 bases and the J gene lost 5 bases, with 3 bases spanning the gap. CDR1 is DFQATT, CDR2 SNEGSKA, per germline (reference sequence). CDR3 sequence: CSARDRDTQYF. The DNA for the CDR3 is TGCAGTGCTAGAGATCGAGATACGCAGTATTTT.

This clone has only a few counts. The chain employs TRBV25-1 and TRBJ1-1, with D unresolved. CDR3 length: 12 amino acids. Germline V CDR1 and CDR2: MGHDK, SYGVNS. Trimming cost V 6 bases and J 11 bases, with 16 bases left between them. The CDR3 bases are TGTGCCAGCAGCCGATCAGACCTCATTGCTTTCTTT. Its protein is CASSRSDLIAFF.